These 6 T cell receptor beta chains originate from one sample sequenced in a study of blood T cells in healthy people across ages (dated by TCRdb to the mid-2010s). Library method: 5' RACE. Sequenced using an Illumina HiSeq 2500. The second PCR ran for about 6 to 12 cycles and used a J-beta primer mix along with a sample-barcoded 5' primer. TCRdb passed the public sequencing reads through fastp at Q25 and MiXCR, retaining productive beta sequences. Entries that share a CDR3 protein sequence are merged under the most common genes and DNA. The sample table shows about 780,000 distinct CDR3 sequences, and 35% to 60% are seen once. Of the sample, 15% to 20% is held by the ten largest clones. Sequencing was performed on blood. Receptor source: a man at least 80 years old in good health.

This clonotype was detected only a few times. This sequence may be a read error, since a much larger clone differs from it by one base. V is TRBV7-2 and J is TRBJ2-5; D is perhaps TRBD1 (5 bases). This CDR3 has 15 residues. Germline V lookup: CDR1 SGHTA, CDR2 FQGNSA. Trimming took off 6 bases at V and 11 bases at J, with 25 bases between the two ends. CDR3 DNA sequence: TGTGCCAGCAGTTTCAAAGGGATTGGGGCTAATGAGCAGTACTTC. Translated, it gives CASSFKGIGANEQYF.

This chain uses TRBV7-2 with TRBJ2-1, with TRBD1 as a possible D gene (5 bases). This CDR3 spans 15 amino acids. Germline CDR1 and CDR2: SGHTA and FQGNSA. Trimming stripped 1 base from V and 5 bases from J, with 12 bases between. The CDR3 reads CASSLEVQVNNEQFF. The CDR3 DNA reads TGTGCCAGCAGCTTAGAAGTACAGGTCAACAATGAGCAGTTCTTC.

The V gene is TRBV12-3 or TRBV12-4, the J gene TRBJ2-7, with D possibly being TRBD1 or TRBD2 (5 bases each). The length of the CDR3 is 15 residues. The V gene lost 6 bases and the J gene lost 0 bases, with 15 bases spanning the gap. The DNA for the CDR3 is TGTGCCAGCAGCCCTGAGGGGCTGAGCTCCTACGAGCAGTACTTC. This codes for CASSPEGLSSYEQYF.

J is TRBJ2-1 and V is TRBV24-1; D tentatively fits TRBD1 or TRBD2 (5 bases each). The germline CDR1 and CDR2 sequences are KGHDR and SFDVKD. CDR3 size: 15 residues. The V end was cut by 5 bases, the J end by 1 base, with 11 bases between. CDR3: CATSVGAASYNEQFF. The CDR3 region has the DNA TGTGCCACCAGTGTCGGGGCGGCATCCTACAATGAGCAGTTCTTC.

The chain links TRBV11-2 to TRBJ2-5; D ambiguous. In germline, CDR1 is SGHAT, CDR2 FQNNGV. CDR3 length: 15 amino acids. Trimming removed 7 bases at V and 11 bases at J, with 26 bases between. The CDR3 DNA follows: TGTGCCAGCAAGGTAATGGGCGCGAACAAGAATGAGCAGTACTTC. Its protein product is CASKVMGANKNEQYF.

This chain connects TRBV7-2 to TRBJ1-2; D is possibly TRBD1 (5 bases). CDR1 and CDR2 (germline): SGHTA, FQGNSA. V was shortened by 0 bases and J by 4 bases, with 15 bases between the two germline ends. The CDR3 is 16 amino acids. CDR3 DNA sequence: TGTGCCAGCAGCTTAGCAGGGGAGGAGGCGTTCTATGGCTACACCTTC. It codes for CASSLAGEEAFYGYTF.